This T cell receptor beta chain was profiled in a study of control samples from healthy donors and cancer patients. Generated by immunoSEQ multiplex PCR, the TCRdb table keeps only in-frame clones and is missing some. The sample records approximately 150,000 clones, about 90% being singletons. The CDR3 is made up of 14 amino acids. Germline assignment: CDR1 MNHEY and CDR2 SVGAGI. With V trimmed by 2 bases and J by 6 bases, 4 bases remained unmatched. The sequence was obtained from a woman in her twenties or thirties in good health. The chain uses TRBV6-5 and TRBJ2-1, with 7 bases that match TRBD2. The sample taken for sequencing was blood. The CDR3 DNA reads TGTGCCAGCAGTTACGGACTAGTCCCCAATGAGCAGTTCTTC. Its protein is CASSYGLVPNEQFF.